This T cell receptor (beta chain) is drawn from a study of blood T cell repertoires in COVID-19. The CDR3 contains 14 residues. V gave up 6 bases and J gave up 8 bases, with 18 bases separating them. The V gene's germline CDR1 is SGDLS and CDR2 YYNGEE. Here immunoSEQ multiplex PCR was the method, and the copy in TCRdb shows in-frame clones only, minus some. Of 95,000 to 110,000 clones in the sample, roughly 90% were seen once. Material: peripheral blood. This rearrangement joins TRBV9 to TRBJ2-1; D might be TRBD1 (5 bases). This TCR was recovered from a middle-aged man with active or convalescent COVID-19. The CDR3 coding sequence is TGTGCCAGCAATCCGGACACCTCCAGGGATGAGCAGTTCTTC. Residues: CASNPDTSRDEQFF.